These T cell receptor beta chains were read from a single sample in a study of ipilimumab plus nivolumab after autologous stem cell transplantation. Some clones are missing from TCRdb's copy, which holds only in-frame ones; the method was immunoSEQ multiplex PCR. Here the sample spans around 84,000 clones, nearly 85% being singletons. Sequenced here: PBMCs, sampled in a trial of ipilimumab plus nivolumab as post-transplant consolidation. Every receptor here comes from a male donor with diffuse large B-cell lymphoma. The CDR3 runs from the conserved cysteine through the conserved F or W. The D gene is left open where the match is weak. Clone size is shown for a subset of rows, as once, few, many or a class of expanded clone.

DNA: TGTGCCACCAGCAGTTGGAGGGAAGGGGAGCAGTACTTC; CDR3: CATSSWREGEQYF; size: .; J: TRBJ2-7; D: .; V: TRBV15
DNA: TGCAGTGCCCGGGGACTTTACGAGCAGTACTTC; CDR3: CSARGLYEQYF; size: .; J: TRBJ2-7; D: .; V: TRBV20-1
DNA: TGCGCCAGCATGAGGTCCCCTAGCAATCAGCCCCAGCATTTT; CDR3: CASMRSPSNQPQHF; size: .; J: TRBJ1-5; D: .; V: TRBV10-2
DNA: TGTGCCAGTAGTGTAGCGGGGAGCACAGATACGCAGTATTTT; CDR3: CASSVAGSTDTQYF; size: .; J: TRBJ2-3; D: TRBD2; V: TRBV19
DNA: TGCAGCGTTGATCGGGACAGGGATACGCAGTATTTT; CDR3: CSVDRDRDTQYF; size: .; J: TRBJ2-3; D: TRBD1; V: TRBV29-1
DNA: TGTGCCAGCAGCCTCGACAGGCGGGACTATGGCTACACCTTC; CDR3: CASSLDRRDYGYTF; size: .; J: TRBJ1-2; D: .; V: TRBV7-2
DNA: TGTGCCAGCTCACCTCGACAGGGGGGACTTGGCACAGAGACCCAGTACTTC; CDR3: CASSPRQGGLGTETQYF; size: .; J: TRBJ2-5; D: TRBD1; V: TRBV18
DNA: TGTGCCAGCAGCTTAGTAAGGGGGGCCTACGAGCAGTACTTC; CDR3: CASSLVRGAYEQYF; size: once; J: TRBJ2-7; D: .; V: TRBV7-8
DNA: TGTGCCAGTAGTAAAGAGGGCTACTATGGCTACACCTTC; CDR3: CASSKEGYYGYTF; size: .; J: TRBJ1-2; D: .; V: TRBV19
DNA: TGTGCCAGCAGTTTGGGGGTAGACTACGAGCAGTACTTC; CDR3: CASSLGVDYEQYF; size: .; J: TRBJ2-7; D: .; V: TRBV27
DNA: TGTGCCAGCAGCCACCCCAGGCAAGGGCTGGGCACCGGGGAGCTGTTTTTT; CDR3: CASSHPRQGLGTGELFF; size: .; J: TRBJ2-2; D: .; V: TRBV2
DNA: TGTGCCAGCTCATCGGACAGGGGCCTTAATCAGCCCCAGCATTTT; CDR3: CASSSDRGLNQPQHF; size: .; J: TRBJ1-5; D: TRBD1; V: TRBV18
DNA: TGTGCCAGCAGTTACTCGGGGATCCGTAGCGACGAGCAGTACTTC; CDR3: CASSYSGIRSDEQYF; size: .; J: TRBJ2-7; D: .; V: TRBV6-6
DNA: TGCGCCAGCAGCCAAAGGAGGACGGACAATGAGCAGTTCTTC; CDR3: CASSQRRTDNEQFF; size: .; J: TRBJ2-1; D: .; V: TRBV4-3
DNA: TGTGCCAGCAGCCCCCTTGGGACAGGGGCTGGAAACACCATATATTTT; CDR3: CASSPLGTGAGNTIYF; size: .; J: TRBJ1-3; D: TRBD1; V: TRBV7-8
DNA: TGTGCCTGGGTAATTGGTTTTGAAGCTTTCTTT; CDR3: CAWVIGFEAFF; size: .; J: TRBJ1-1; D: .; V: TRBV30
DNA: TGTGCCAGTATTAGTTCGGGGGCGAAAGAAAAACTGTTTTTT; CDR3: CASISSGAKEKLFF; size: .; J: TRBJ1-4; D: .; V: TRBV19
DNA: TGTGCCAGCAGCAGCCTCTGGGGATCTGGGGCCAACGTCCTGACTTTC; CDR3: CASSSLWGSGANVLTF; size: few; J: TRBJ2-6; D: .; V: TRBV7-6
DNA: TGCGCCAGCAGCCGCGACGGTAATGAAAAACTGTTTTTT; CDR3: CASSRDGNEKLFF; size: .; J: TRBJ1-4; D: .; V: TRBV10-2
DNA: TGTGCCAGCAGTGAAAGCGGGACAGTGAACACTGAAGCTTTCTTT; CDR3: CASSESGTVNTEAFF; size: once; J: TRBJ1-1; D: TRBD1; V: TRBV2
DNA: TGCGCCAGCAGCCAAGAGGGCCTAAACACCGGGGAGCTGTTTTTT; CDR3: CASSQEGLNTGELFF; size: .; J: TRBJ2-2; D: .; V: TRBV4-1
DNA: TGTGCCAGCAGCTTACGACAGGGCGGGGAGCAGTACTTC; CDR3: CASSLRQGGEQYF; size: .; J: TRBJ2-7; D: TRBD1; V: TRBV7-2
DNA: TGTGCCAGCAGCTTCGGAAACACCATATATTTT; CDR3: CASSFGNTIYF; size: few; J: TRBJ1-3; D: .; V: TRBV7-9
DNA: TGTGCCAGCAGTGAAGCCCCAGAACTATCGGAAAACATTCAGTACTTC; CDR3: CASSEAPELSENIQYF; size: .; J: TRBJ2-4; D: .; V: TRBV2
DNA: TGTGCCAGCAGCGCCGGAACAGGGGGCAATACTGAAGCTTTCTTT; CDR3: CASSAGTGGNTEAFF; size: .; J: TRBJ1-1; D: TRBD1; V: TRBV9
DNA: TGCAGCGTCGAGGACCGGGTCCCTGAAGCTTTCTTT; CDR3: CSVEDRVPEAFF; size: .; J: TRBJ1-1; D: .; V: TRBV29-1
DNA: TGTGCCAGCAGCTTCCGACCGGGACAGGGCGCAGATACGCAGTATTTT; CDR3: CASSFRPGQGADTQYF; size: .; J: TRBJ2-3; D: TRBD1; V: TRBV7-6
DNA: TGCGCCAGCAGCTTGGGTGGACAGGGGAGCTATGGCTACACCTTC; CDR3: CASSLGGQGSYGYTF; size: once; J: TRBJ1-2; D: TRBD1; V: TRBV5-1
DNA: TGTGCTAGTGGTTTGGGGGGACAGGATCTGGCTTTC; CDR3: CASGLGGQDLAF; size: .; J: TRBJ2-7; D: TRBD1; V: TRBV12-5
DNA: TGTGCCAGTCTAGTAGGGGGGGGATATGGCTACACCTTC; CDR3: CASLVGGGYGYTF; size: .; J: TRBJ1-2; D: .; V: TRBV6-1
DNA: TGTGCCAGCAGCGACCTATCTAGCGGGGGCACCTACGAGCAGTACTTC; CDR3: CASSDLSSGGTYEQYF; size: .; J: TRBJ2-7; D: TRBD2; V: TRBV7-2
DNA: TGTGCCAGCGGCTATACAGGGGACACTGAAGCTTTCTTT; CDR3: CASGYTGDTEAFF; size: .; J: TRBJ1-1; D: TRBD1; V: TRBV6-1